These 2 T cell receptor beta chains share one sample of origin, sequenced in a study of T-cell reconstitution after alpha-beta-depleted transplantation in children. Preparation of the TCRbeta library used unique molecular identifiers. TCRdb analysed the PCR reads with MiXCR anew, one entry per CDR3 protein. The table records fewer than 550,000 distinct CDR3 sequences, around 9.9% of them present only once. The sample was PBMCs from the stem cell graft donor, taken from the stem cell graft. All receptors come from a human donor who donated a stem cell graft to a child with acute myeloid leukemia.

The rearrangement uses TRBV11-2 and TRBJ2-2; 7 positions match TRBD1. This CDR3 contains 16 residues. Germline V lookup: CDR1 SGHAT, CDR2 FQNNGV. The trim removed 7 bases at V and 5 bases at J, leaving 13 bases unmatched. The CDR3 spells CASNFPAGGRTGELFF. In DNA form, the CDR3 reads TGTGCCAGCAACTTCCCCGCAGGGGGTCGGACCGGGGAGCTGTTTTTT.

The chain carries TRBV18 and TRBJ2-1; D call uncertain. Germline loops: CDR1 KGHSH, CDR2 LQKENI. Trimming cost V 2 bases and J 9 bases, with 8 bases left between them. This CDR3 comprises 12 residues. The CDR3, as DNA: TGTGCCAGCTCACCAGTCCCGGTTGAGCAGTTCTTC. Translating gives CASSPVPVEQFF.